A single sample is the source of the 24 T cell receptor beta chains below, sequenced in a study of blood T cell repertoires in COVID-19. TCRdb's copy holds only in-frame clones and misses some; the assay was immunoSEQ multiplex PCR. This sample has about 39,000 clones, with just over 85% found just once. Sequencing used peripheral blood. The receptors here all came from a man between 65 and 80 years old with acute or convalescent COVID-19.

The chain's CDR3 is CSVGSGSPDTQYF. The DNA for the CDR3 is TGCAGCGTCGGTAGCGGGAGCCCAGATACGCAGTATTTT. The V gene is TRBV29-1, the J gene TRBJ2-3, with TRBD2 identical over 9 bases. The V gene's germline CDR1 is SQVTM and CDR2 ANQGSEA. The J segment lost 4 bases and the V segment lost 6 bases, leaving 5 bases of the junction unmatched. This CDR3 has 13 amino acids.

The genes are TRBV12-5 and TRBJ2-7, with D unclear. Germline assignment: CDR1 LGHNT and CDR2 FRNRAP. This CDR3 has 13 residues. Trimming removed 1 base from V and 6 bases from J, with 10 bases in between. CDR3 amino acids: CASGLGLGGEQYF. The CDR3 DNA reads TGTGCTAGTGGTTTGGGTCTCGGCGGCGAGCAGTACTTC.

The chain carries TRBV20-1 and TRBJ1-4, with a weak D call TRBD1 (5 bases). V lost 5 bases and J 15 bases, leaving 16 bases between the germline ends. The CDR3 loop spans 11 amino acids. CDR1 and CDR2 from the germline V gene are DFQATT and SNEGSKA (reference sequence). The CDR3 sequence is CSAEEYGGVFF. In DNA form, the CDR3 reads TGCAGTGCTGAAGAATACGGGGGAGTGTTTTTT.

The chain links TRBV5-8 to TRBJ2-7, with D tentatively TRBD1 (6 bases). The length of the CDR3 is 13 residues. CDR1 and CDR2 (germline): SGHTS, YDEGEE. The V end lost 6 bases, the J end lost 4 bases, and 14 bases lay between the germline ends. The CDR3 protein is CASNFPGVYEQYF. Written as DNA, the CDR3 is TGTGCCAGCAACTTCCCAGGGGTTTACGAGCAGTACTTC.

This chain connects TRBV6-5 to TRBJ1-3; D unclear. Deletions cut 4 bases from V and 4 bases from J, with 14 bases between. The CDR3 sequence is 15 residues long. Germline CDR1 reads MNHEY; CDR2 reads SVGAGI. Here the CDR3 DNA reads TGTGCCAGCAGTTTATCGGAGACTGTCGGAAACACCATATATTTT. Protein product: CASSLSETVGNTIYF.

The CDR3, as DNA: TGCGCCAGCAGCGGGGACAGGGTGAGAGGCTACACCTTC. Amino acids: CASSGDRVRGYTF. This chain links TRBV5-1 with TRBJ1-2; the match to TRBD1 covers 9 bases. Germline CDR1 and CDR2: SGHRS and YFSETQ. V shed 4 bases, J shed 8 bases, and the junction held 6 bases outside the gene matches. This CDR3 region has 13 residues.

This clone showed up just once. This chain uses TRBV12-3 or TRBV12-4 with TRBJ2-2, with D unclear. CDR3 length equals 13 residues. The V and J ends lost 6 bases and 5 bases respectively, with 10 bases between them. As DNA, the CDR3 is TGTGCCAGCAGGCGGATCACGACCGGGGAGCTGTTTTTT. It encodes CASRRITTGELFF.

This clone was recorded a few times. This chain connects TRBV18 to TRBJ2-5; perhaps TRBD2 as D (5 bases). V lost 6 bases and J 4 bases, leaving 9 bases between the germline ends. This CDR3 region has 12 residues. Germline V gives CDR1 KGHSH, CDR2 LQKENI. CDR3 residues: CASSPRAETQYF. The CDR3 DNA is TGTGCCAGCTCTCCGCGGGCAGAGACCCAGTACTTC.

The chain has TRBV7-6 and TRBJ2-7; weak D call: TRBD2 (5 bases). Germline CDR1 SGHVS, CDR2 FNYEAQ. The CDR3 length is 13 residues. The V end lost 6 bases, the J end lost 2 bases, and 11 bases lay between the germline ends. DNA for the CDR3: TGTGCCAGCAGTAGAGGGCTTCCCTACGAGCAGTACTTC. Protein: CASSRGLPYEQYF.

V and J are TRBV4-2 and TRBJ2-5, with 10 bases aligning to TRBD2. With 3 bases clipped from V and 5 bases from J, the junction kept 12 bases outside the gene matches. The CDR3 has 17 amino acids. CDR1 is LGHNA and CDR2 is YNFKEQ in the germline V gene. Here the CDR3 DNA reads TGTGCCAGCAGCCAGGCTAGCGGGGGCAAGGGATCGGAGACCCAGTACTTC. This translates into CASSQASGGKGSETQYF.

The CDR3 region has the DNA TGCGCCAGCAGCGCGGGGGCGGGGGCGGAGACCCAGTACTTC. Its translation is CASSAGAGAETQYF. The genes are TRBV5-1 and TRBJ2-5; D possibly corresponds to TRBD2 (7 bases). Germline V CDR1 and CDR2: SGHRS, YFSETQ. The V end lost 4 bases, the J end lost 5 bases, and 15 bases lay between the germline ends. This CDR3 contains 14 residues.

The chain links TRBV5-1 to TRBJ2-1; D not resolved. CDR3 length: 16 residues. CDR1 is SGHRS, CDR2 YFSETQ, per germline. Trimming left V 0 bases short and J 1 base short, with 11 bases between. This CDR3 reads CASSLASSRSYNEQFF. The CDR3 DNA reads TGCGCCAGCAGCTTGGCCTCTAGTAGGTCCTACAATGAGCAGTTCTTC.

The gene calls are TRBV19 and TRBJ2-2, with D hard to call. Germline CDR1 and CDR2: LNHDA and SQIVND (reference sequence). There are 12 residues in the CDR3. Trimming took off 4 bases at V and 4 bases at J, with 4 bases between the two ends. The CDR3 loop is CASSTLTGELFF. The DNA of the CDR3 is TGTGCCAGTAGTACCCTCACCGGGGAGCTGTTTTTT.

The chain recombines TRBV5-1 with TRBJ2-3; 9 bases match TRBD2. Germline CDR1 and CDR2: SGHRS and YFSETQ. The ends lost 4 bases at V and 1 base at J; junction bases unmatched: 7. There are 16 residues in the CDR3. The CDR3 DNA sequence: TGCGCCAGCAGCCCCTTAGCGGGAGCGGGCACAGATACGCAGTATTTT. This sequence encodes CASSPLAGAGTDTQYF.

There are a few counts of this clone. This chain uses TRBV2 with TRBJ1-3; D remains unclear. There are 16 residues in the CDR3. Trimming pared 4 bases from V and 0 bases from J, leaving 13 bases between. The germline V gene encodes CDR1 SNHLY and CDR2 FYNNEI. CDR3 region: CASSGVRSYSGNTIYF. The DNA of the CDR3 is TGTGCCAGCAGTGGAGTTAGGAGCTACTCTGGAAACACCATATATTTT.

This clone was counted a few times. The V and J genes are TRBV24-1 and TRBJ2-2, with D perhaps matching TRBD1 (7 bases). CDR1 and CDR2 from the germline V gene are KGHDR and SFDVKD. The V end was cut by 9 bases, the J end by 5 bases, with 15 bases between. The CDR3 sequence is 14 residues long. CDR3 DNA: TGTGCCACCCAGGGGGGACAGATAACCGGGGAGCTGTTTTTT. It yields the protein CATQGGQITGELFF.

The genes are TRBV6-2 or TRBV6-3 and TRBJ2-2; 10 bases are shared with TRBD2. Germline V CDR1 and CDR2: MNHEY, SVGEGT. The CDR3 runs 16 residues. Trimming cost V 3 bases and J 4 bases; bases outside gene matches: 5. The CDR3 bases are TGTGCCAGCAGTTATTGGCTAGCGGGAGCCACCGGGGAGCTGTTTTTT. As protein: CASSYWLAGATGELFF.

The chain links TRBV6-5 to TRBJ1-1; 7 bases line up with TRBD1. Trimming cost V 2 bases and J 2 bases; bases outside gene matches: 5. This CDR3 is built from 15 residues. Germline-derived CDR1 and CDR2 are MNHEY and SVGAGI. The CDR3 reads CASSYVQGENTEAFF. The CDR3 DNA reads TGTGCCAGCAGTTACGTTCAGGGGGAAAACACTGAAGCTTTCTTT.

This sequence joins TRBV5-1 and TRBJ2-7; TRBD1 aligns across 7 bases. The germline V gene has CDR1 SGHRS and CDR2 YFSETQ. The CDR3 extends over 14 amino acids. The ends lost 4 bases at V and 4 bases at J; junction bases unmatched: 8. CDR3 DNA: TGCGCCAGCAGCCCACAGGGGTATGATTACGAGCAGTACTTC. Translated, it gives CASSPQGYDYEQYF.

DNA for the CDR3: TGTGCCAGCAGCTCCGGGACAGAGCACAATCAGCCCCAGCATTTT. Its translation: CASSSGTEHNQPQHF. V and J are TRBV5-8 and TRBJ1-5, with 7 bases identical to TRBD1. V lost 3 bases, J lost 3 bases, and 6 bases stayed unmatched. The CDR3 sequence is 15 residues long. The germline V gene encodes CDR1 SGHTS and CDR2 YDEGEE.

This chain links TRBV6-1 with TRBJ2-3, with 12 bases that match TRBD2. The V gene's germline CDR1 is MNHNS and CDR2 SASEGT. This CDR3 comprises 16 residues. The V gene end was trimmed by 4 bases and the J gene end by 4 bases; junction bases not matched to a gene: 6. The CDR3 bases are TGTGCCAGCAGTGCTCTGACTAGCGGGAGATCAGATACGCAGTATTTT. It encodes CASSALTSGRSDTQYF.

This clone was recorded a few times. The chain is built from TRBV4-1 and TRBJ2-2; 10 bases match TRBD2. CDR3 length: 16 residues. Germline V lookup: CDR1 MGHRA, CDR2 YSYEKL. J lost 6 bases, V lost 4 bases, and 8 bases had no gene match. The CDR3 region is CASSPFSGGLAGELFF. As DNA, the CDR3 is TGCGCCAGCAGCCCCTTTAGCGGGGGGTTAGCCGGGGAGCTGTTTTTT.

This chain connects TRBV28 to TRBJ1-2; no firm D call. The V end was cut by 6 bases, the J end by 0 bases, with 8 bases between. CDR3 size: 13 residues. Germline CDR1 reads MDHEN; CDR2 reads SYDVKM. The CDR3 region has the DNA TGTGCCAGCAGACAGAGGGCTAACTATGGCTACACCTTC. Protein: CASRQRANYGYTF.

CDR3 DNA sequence: TGTGCCAGCAGGGACACGGGCGGGAGGGCCCCTTACAATGAGCAGTTCTTC. Protein sequence: CASRDTGGRAPYNEQFF. This chain joins TRBV7-3 and TRBJ2-1, with 9 positions matching TRBD2. The CDR3 is 17 residues long. Germline CDR1 is SGHTA and CDR2 is FQGTGA. Trimming at V came to 6 bases and at J to 4 bases, leaving 13 bases not matched to a gene.